This TCR beta chain is drawn from a study of blood T cell repertoires in COVID-19. Background on the study: COVID-19 samples collected from the United States, Italy and Spain covered acute and convalescent phases.

The CDR3 is 13 amino acids. CDR1 is KGHSH and CDR2 is LQKENI in the germline V gene. Trimming pared 4 bases from V and 0 bases from J, leaving 6 bases between. Two negative PCRs, clearance, or symptom resolution had been documented for recovered Cohort 3 donors. The method was immunoSEQ multiplex PCR; TCRdb's version includes in-frame clones alone and lacks a portion of them. There are some 380,000 clones in the sample; about 87% occur only once, and about 1.5% lies in the top ten. The chain recombines TRBV18 with TRBJ1-2; possibly TRBD1 for D (6 bases). The sample consisted of PBMCs or T cells enriched from blood (not recorded which). This TCR derives from a man under 40 who had recovered from COVID-19. Here the CDR3 DNA reads TGTGCCAGCTCACAGGGGGCTAACTATGGCTACACCTTC. Amino acid sequence: CASSQGANYGYTF.